The clone carrying this TCR beta chain was seen a handful of times. Its antigen remains unknown. Indicated treatment: oral pan-JAK inhibitor, 5-10 mg twice daily. RNA extraction and reverse transcription yielded cDNA as sequencing template. Measured with immunoSEQ multiplex PCR; TCRdb has only the in-frame clones, and not every one. Among about 140,000 clones listed, about 59% were seen once. The CDR3 runs 12 residues. V shed 10 bases and J shed 3 bases, with 13 bases lying between them. Germline values: CDR1 MNHNY, CDR2 SVGAGI (reference sequence). The sample belongs to a study of CD8+ T cells in alopecia areata. General study points: Scalp clonality dropped significantly under tofacitinib, as did expanded CD8+ top-100 clones. A great number of expanded lesional clones endured in scalp and blood during tofacitinib.

This chain uses TRBV6-6 with TRBJ2-7; TRBD1 might be the D (5 bases). This sequence was found in a human donor with alopecia areata. Here the sequenced sample was CD8+ T cells sorted from blood, taken at week 4, from a patient treated with tofacitinib. The CDR3 reads CATRTRYYEQYF. In DNA form, the CDR3 reads TGTGCCACCCGGACACGATACTACGAGCAGTACTTC.